Listed below are T cell receptor beta chains from one sample, sequenced in a study of CD4+ T cells in melanoma. Method: immunoSEQ multiplex PCR; TCRdb's copy keeps in-frame clones and lacks some. The table lists fewer than 150,000 clones, about nine tenths of them singletons. The receptors were sampled from a human donor with melanoma. Both conserved end residues are part of each CDR3. The D gene is left open where the match is weak. Rows may omit the clone size; those that give it use once, few, many or a size class.

V gene: TRBV19
clone size: NA
D gene: NA
J gene: TRBJ1-5
CDR3 DNA: TGTGCCAGTACCGATACAGGGTGGAATCAGCCCCAGCATTTT
CDR3 protein: CASTDTGWNQPQHF

V gene: TRBV6-1
clone size: NA
D gene: NA
J gene: TRBJ1-1
CDR3 DNA: TGTGCCAGCAGTGAGCCAGGAACCGCTTTCTTT
CDR3 protein: CASSEPGTAFF

V gene: TRBV2
clone size: NA
D gene: NA
J gene: TRBJ1-2
CDR3 DNA: TGTGCCAGCAGTGGGACAGCGGGTAACTATGGCTACACCTTC
CDR3 protein: CASSGTAGNYGYTF

V gene: TRBV9
clone size: once
D gene: NA
J gene: TRBJ2-7
CDR3 DNA: TGTGCCAGCAGCGTAACGGGCACATCCTACGAGCAGTACTTC
CDR3 protein: CASSVTGTSYEQYF

V gene: TRBV29-1
clone size: NA
D gene: NA
J gene: TRBJ2-5
CDR3 DNA: TGCAGCGTTGAGACGTACCGGGGAGAGACCCAGTACTTC
CDR3 protein: CSVETYRGETQYF

V gene: TRBV10-3
clone size: NA
D gene: NA
J gene: TRBJ1-2
CDR3 DNA: TGTGCCAGCATGGACAGAGCTAACTATGGCTACACCTTC
CDR3 protein: CASMDRANYGYTF

V gene: TRBV4-2
clone size: NA
D gene: TRBD1
J gene: TRBJ2-2
CDR3 DNA: TGTGCCAGCAGCCAGGGACAGGGCCCGAACACCGGGGAGCTGTTTTTT
CDR3 protein: CASSQGQGPNTGELFF

V gene: TRBV5-4
clone size: NA
D gene: TRBD2
J gene: TRBJ2-2
CDR3 DNA: TGTGCCAGCAGCTTGAGAGTACTAGCGGGGGGGCCCGGGGAGCTGTTTTTT
CDR3 protein: CASSLRVLAGGPGELFF

V gene: TRBV7-9
clone size: NA
D gene: NA
J gene: TRBJ1-4
CDR3 DNA: TGTGCCAGCAGCTTCGTGGGGAGTGAAAAACTGTTTTTT
CDR3 protein: CASSFVGSEKLFF

V gene: TRBV5-4
clone size: NA
D gene: TRBD1
J gene: TRBJ1-4
CDR3 DNA: TGTGCCAGCAGCGGGGCCGGGACAGGGGATGAAAAACTGTTTTTT
CDR3 protein: CASSGAGTGDEKLFF

V gene: TRBV18
clone size: NA
D gene: TRBD1
J gene: TRBJ1-5
CDR3 DNA: TGTGCCAGCTCATTTGGACAGGGCGAGCCCCAGCATTTT
CDR3 protein: CASSFGQGEPQHF

V gene: TRBV12-5
clone size: few
D gene: NA
J gene: TRBJ2-5
CDR3 DNA: TGTGCTAGTGGTTTGGTACTAGAGACCCAGTACTTC
CDR3 protein: CASGLVLETQYF

V gene: TRBV7-3
clone size: NA
D gene: TRBD2
J gene: TRBJ2-1
CDR3 DNA: TGTGCCAGCAGCCAGACTAGCGGGGCCTACAATGAGCAGTTCTTC
CDR3 protein: CASSQTSGAYNEQFF

V gene: TRBV10-3
clone size: NA
D gene: NA
J gene: TRBJ2-3
CDR3 DNA: TGTGCCATCAGTGCCAGAGGGCCAGATACGCAGTATTTT
CDR3 protein: CAISARGPDTQYF

V gene: TRBV4-1
clone size: NA
D gene: TRBD1
J gene: TRBJ1-2
CDR3 DNA: TGCGCCAGCAGCCAAGTCAGTAAGGGGGCAGGGGGCTACACCTTC
CDR3 protein: CASSQVSKGAGGYTF

V gene: TRBV2
clone size: NA
D gene: NA
J gene: TRBJ2-3
CDR3 DNA: TGTGCCAGCAGTTCTCAGGGAGGCACAGATACGCAGTATTTT
CDR3 protein: CASSSQGGTDTQYF

V gene: TRBV5-1
clone size: NA
D gene: TRBD1
J gene: TRBJ2-7
CDR3 DNA: TGCGCCAGCAGCTCTTACAGGGGGGCCTACGAGCAGTACTTC
CDR3 protein: CASSSYRGAYEQYF

V gene: TRBV11-2
clone size: NA
D gene: TRBD2
J gene: TRBJ2-1
CDR3 DNA: TGTGCCAGCATTCAGTCTTTTAGCGGGGGGCGCTACAATGAGCAGTTCTTC
CDR3 protein: CASIQSFSGGRYNEQFF

V gene: TRBV29-1
clone size: NA
D gene: NA
J gene: TRBJ2-2
CDR3 DNA: TGCAGCGCTGACGGGGGAAAATTGAACACCGGGGAGCTGTTTTTT
CDR3 protein: CSADGGKLNTGELFF

V gene: TRBV5-4
clone size: NA
D gene: NA
J gene: TRBJ1-1
CDR3 DNA: TGTGCCAGCAGCTTACCCCTGGGCACTGAAGCTTTCTTT
CDR3 protein: CASSLPLGTEAFF

V gene: TRBV4-2
clone size: NA
D gene: TRBD1
J gene: TRBJ1-4
CDR3 DNA: TGTGCCAGCAGCCAAGGAGGGACAGTTAATGAAAAACTGTTTTTT
CDR3 protein: CASSQGGTVNEKLFF